Listed below are T cell receptor beta chains from one sample, sequenced in a study of early T cells in non-severe SARS-CoV-2 infection. MiXCR, applied by TCRdb to the 5' RACE reads, yields one record per CDR3 protein. The table has about 61,000 distinct CDR3 sequences, approximately 12% seen once. Sample: whole blood, taken at baseline. These receptors were collected from an adult who was a healthcare worker with PCR-confirmed SARS-CoV-2 infection or an uninfected control (not recorded which). The donor label of this sample is uncertain. CDR3s include the opening cysteine and the closing phenylalanine or tryptophan. D genes are given only for firm matches. Size values are once, few and many counts, or a class for expanded clones, and some rows have none.

DNA: TGTGCCAGCAGAACCGCCAGGGGGGATAGCTATGGCTACACCTTC; CDR3: CASRTARGDSYGYTF; D: TRBD1; size: .; J: TRBJ1-2; length: 15; V: TRBV3-1
DNA: TGTGCCAGCTCACCTCGACAGGCCGGGTATAATTCACCCCTCCACTTT; CDR3: CASSPRQAGYNSPLHF; D: .; size: few; J: TRBJ1-6; length: 16; V: TRBV18
DNA: TGTGCCAGCAGCTCGATCGGAACCGGGGAGCTGTTTTTT; CDR3: CASSSIGTGELFF; D: .; size: few; J: TRBJ2-2; length: 13; V: TRBV11-3
DNA: TGTGCCAGCAGCACGGGACAGCGCACAGATACGCAGTATTTT; CDR3: CASSTGQRTDTQYF; D: TRBD1; size: .; J: TRBJ2-3; length: 14; V: TRBV7-6
DNA: TGTGCCAGCTCACCACCTACCCGGCAGAAGGCCGGGGAGCTGTTTTTT; CDR3: CASSPPTRQKAGELFF; D: .; size: many; J: TRBJ2-2; length: 16; V: TRBV18
DNA: TGTGCCAGCAGCCAGGACCCCGACACTGAAGCTTTCTTT; CDR3: CASSQDPDTEAFF; D: .; size: .; J: TRBJ1-1; length: 13; V: TRBV7-9
DNA: TGTGCCAGCAGCTTATGGGCGGACGACGAGACCCAGTACTTC; CDR3: CASSLWADDETQYF; D: .; size: .; J: TRBJ2-5; length: 14; V: TRBV7-6
DNA: TGCAGTGTACTAGCGGGGGTCACAGATACGCAGTATTTT; CDR3: CSVLAGVTDTQYF; D: TRBD2; size: .; J: TRBJ2-3; length: 13; V: TRBV20-1
DNA: TGTGCCAGTTGGCAACGACAGGGAAATCAGCCCCAGCATTTT; CDR3: CASWQRQGNQPQHF; D: TRBD1; size: many; J: TRBJ1-5; length: 14; V: TRBV19
DNA: TGTGCCAGCAGCCAGGAGGGTCCCGTGGGTTCAGATACGCAGTATTTT; CDR3: CASSQEGPVGSDTQYF; D: .; size: many; J: TRBJ2-3; length: 16; V: TRBV4-2
DNA: TGTGCCACCAGCCTGGGGGTGGCAGTTAATCAGCCCCAGCATTTT; CDR3: CATSLGVAVNQPQHF; D: .; size: many; J: TRBJ1-5; length: 15; V: TRBV15
DNA: TGTGCCAGCAGCTCGCGACTAGCGGGGGGGAGATACAATGAGCAGTTCTTC; CDR3: CASSSRLAGGRYNEQFF; D: TRBD2; size: few; J: TRBJ2-1; length: 17; V: TRBV7-2
DNA: TGTGCCACCAGTGACCCACAGGAGGGCATTCAGTACTTC; CDR3: CATSDPQEGIQYF; D: .; size: .; J: TRBJ2-4; length: 13; V: TRBV24-1
DNA: TGCGCCAGCAGCCAACCCGGGACAGGGGAAAATTCACCCCTCCACTTT; CDR3: CASSQPGTGENSPLHF; D: TRBD1; size: .; J: TRBJ1-6; length: 16; V: TRBV4-1
DNA: TGTGCCAGCAGCTTGGGGACAGCATTCTCTGGAAACACCATATATTTT; CDR3: CASSLGTAFSGNTIYF; D: .; size: .; J: TRBJ1-3; length: 16; V: TRBV5-8
DNA: TGTGCCAGCAGCGACTCTCTGGGGCGCGGGTGTATGACCCAGTACTTC; CDR3: CASSDSLGRGCMTQYF; D: .; size: few; J: TRBJ2-5; length: 16; V: TRBV21-1
DNA: TGTGCCAGCAGCTTAGTGGTGGGCGGGGGAAGCAATCAGCCCCAGCATTTT; CDR3: CASSLVVGGGSNQPQHF; D: .; size: few; J: TRBJ1-5; length: 17; V: TRBV11-2
DNA: TGTGCCAGCAGTTACTCACTAGCGGGGGTAACAGATACGCAGTATTTT; CDR3: CASSYSLAGVTDTQYF; D: TRBD2; size: many; J: TRBJ2-3; length: 16; V: TRBV6-5
DNA: TGTGCCAGCAGTCCGAGACAGATCGGGGAGCTGTTTTTT; CDR3: CASSPRQIGELFF; D: .; size: .; J: TRBJ2-2; length: 13; V: TRBV12-3/TRBV12-4
DNA: TGTGCCTGGAGTGTAAAGTTCTCAGATTATAATTCACCCCTCCACTTT; CDR3: CAWSVKFSDYNSPLHF; D: .; size: .; J: TRBJ1-6; length: 16; V: TRBV30
DNA: TGTGCCTGGAGTGTAGGACAGGGGTTGGTAGATACGCAGTATTTT; CDR3: CAWSVGQGLVDTQYF; D: TRBD1; size: few; J: TRBJ2-3; length: 15; V: TRBV30
DNA: TGTGCCAGCGATAGCGGGGGGCCCTACAATGAGCAGTTCTTC; CDR3: CASDSGGPYNEQFF; D: TRBD2; size: .; J: TRBJ2-1; length: 14; V: TRBV5-4
DNA: TGTGCCAGCAGTGACAGGGCCAAAAACATTCAGTACTTC; CDR3: CASSDRAKNIQYF; D: .; size: few; J: TRBJ2-4; length: 13; V: TRBV6-1
DNA: TGTGCCAGCAGTCGAGACAGGGGGTTGACCGGGGAGCTGTTTTTT; CDR3: CASSRDRGLTGELFF; D: TRBD1; size: .; J: TRBJ2-2; length: 15; V: TRBV6-2/TRBV6-3
DNA: TGTGCCAGCAGTCTAGGGACTAGCGGGGGACAGGGTACGCAGTATTTT; CDR3: CASSLGTSGGQGTQYF; D: TRBD2; size: few; J: TRBJ2-3; length: 16; V: TRBV7-2
DNA: TGCAGCGTTAGGGGTGTCGCAGGAAACACCATATATTTT; CDR3: CSVRGVAGNTIYF; D: .; size: few; J: TRBJ1-3; length: 13; V: TRBV29-1
DNA: TGTGCCAGCAGCCCGAACTACAATGAGCAGTTCTTC; CDR3: CASSPNYNEQFF; D: .; size: few; J: TRBJ2-1; length: 12; V: TRBV9
DNA: TGTGCCAGCAGTTCAGGGTTGCAGCCCCAGCATTTT; CDR3: CASSSGLQPQHF; D: .; size: .; J: TRBJ1-5; length: 12; V: TRBV6-6
DNA: TGTGCCAGCAGCCCCGGGGGGGCCGGAGAGACCCAGTACTTC; CDR3: CASSPGGAGETQYF; D: TRBD2; size: .; J: TRBJ2-5; length: 14; V: TRBV4-2
DNA: TGTGCCAGCAGCTCTCAGGGTTTTGACATTCAGTACTTC; CDR3: CASSSQGFDIQYF; D: .; size: .; J: TRBJ2-4; length: 13; V: TRBV7-2
DNA: TGTGCCAGCAGCACGCACACAGATACGCAGTATTTT; CDR3: CASSTHTDTQYF; D: .; size: .; J: TRBJ2-3; length: 12; V: TRBV9
DNA: TGTGCCATCAGTGAGTCGATGAATGAGCAGTTCTTC; CDR3: CAISESMNEQFF; D: .; size: .; J: TRBJ2-1; length: 12; V: TRBV10-3
DNA: TGTGCCAGCGCAAAGCGGGGGGGTCCGGTAGATACGCAGTATTTT; CDR3: CASAKRGGPVDTQYF; D: TRBD2; size: many; J: TRBJ2-3; length: 15; V: TRBV7-3
DNA: TGCAGCGTGCCACCGGAAATCGGGAAATACAATGAGCAGTTCTTC; CDR3: CSVPPEIGKYNEQFF; D: .; size: .; J: TRBJ2-1; length: 15; V: TRBV29-1
DNA: TGTGCCAGCAAGGGCCAGACTGGGGCCAACGTCCTGACTTTC; CDR3: CASKGQTGANVLTF; D: .; size: few; J: TRBJ2-6; length: 14; V: TRBV13
DNA: TGTGCCAGCAGCCCTGGGGCAGGGGGTGCCCTCTTCGGTGGCTACACCTTC; CDR3: CASSPGAGGALFGGYTF; D: TRBD1; size: few; J: TRBJ1-2; length: 17; V: TRBV9
DNA: TGTGCCTGCCGATTTAGTTCAGGGACTCACATTCAGTACTTC; CDR3: CACRFSSGTHIQYF; D: .; size: .; J: TRBJ2-4; length: 14; V: TRBV12-3/TRBV12-4
DNA: TGTGCCAGCATTCGCGAAGCGGACCTCATCGGGGAGCTGTTTTTT; CDR3: CASIREADLIGELFF; D: .; size: .; J: TRBJ2-2; length: 15; V: TRBV12-3/TRBV12-4
DNA: TGTGCCAGCAGCAAAGGGGTAATGGGGGTAACGGGTGATACGCAGTATTTT; CDR3: CASSKGVMGVTGDTQYF; D: .; size: .; J: TRBJ2-3; length: 17; V: TRBV21-1
DNA: TGTGCCATCAGTCCACGTAACCTGGGCACTGAAGCTTTCTTT; CDR3: CAISPRNLGTEAFF; D: .; size: .; J: TRBJ1-1; length: 14; V: TRBV10-3
DNA: TGTGCCAGTAGTCCCGGGACTAGCACAGATACGCAGTATTTT; CDR3: CASSPGTSTDTQYF; D: .; size: few; J: TRBJ2-3; length: 14; V: TRBV19
DNA: TGTGCCAGCAGTACACTCCAGAGGGGGACAGATACGCAGTATTTT; CDR3: CASSTLQRGTDTQYF; D: .; size: .; J: TRBJ2-3; length: 15; V: TRBV6-5
DNA: TGTGCCAGCAGCTTTCTCTCCGGGGAGCTGTTTTTT; CDR3: CASSFLSGELFF; D: .; size: many; J: TRBJ2-2; length: 12; V: TRBV7-3
DNA: TGTGCCAGCAGTCCCACAGGGGGCTATCAGCCCCAGCATTTT; CDR3: CASSPTGGYQPQHF; D: TRBD1; size: few; J: TRBJ1-5; length: 14; V: TRBV12-3/TRBV12-4
DNA: TGTGCCAGCAGCCGGTGGGCCCATGGCTACACCTTC; CDR3: CASSRWAHGYTF; D: .; size: .; J: TRBJ1-2; length: 12; V: TRBV3-1
DNA: TGTGCCATCAGTGTTGTGGGACAGGGTAACACTGAAGCTTTCTTT; CDR3: CAISVVGQGNTEAFF; D: TRBD1; size: few; J: TRBJ1-1; length: 15; V: TRBV10-3
DNA: TGTGCCAGCAGCCCCGGCGGATCTACTGAAGCTTTCTTT; CDR3: CASSPGGSTEAFF; D: .; size: many; J: TRBJ1-1; length: 13; V: TRBV7-3
DNA: TGTGCCTGGAGTGTACAGGATAATTCACCCCTCCACTTT; CDR3: CAWSVQDNSPLHF; D: .; size: .; J: TRBJ1-6; length: 13; V: TRBV30
DNA: TGTGCCAGCAGCGTGTTAATGACTGGACTCCCTGAAGCTTTCTTT; CDR3: CASSVLMTGLPEAFF; D: .; size: many; J: TRBJ1-1; length: 15; V: TRBV9
DNA: .; CDR3: CSAVGQGTYF; D: .; size: few; J: TRBJ1-3; length: 10; V: TRBV20-1